This entry concerns a single TCR beta chain. Its target is not known. This sample is part of a study of cytomegalovirus exposure and HLA in healthy donors. The study's findings and limits: The only immune exposure information that was available was CMV serostatus.

Primers included in the PCR were 60 Vbeta and 13 Jbeta primers. Sequencing used immunoSEQ multiplex PCR; TCRdb keeps in-frame clones, though not all of them. The profile shows 55,000 to 70,000 clones, 70% of them singletons. The germline V gene encodes CDR1 SGHTA and CDR2 FQGNSA. Trimming removed 1 base at V and 1 base at J, with 11 bases between. The CDR3 covers 15 residues. The rearrangement uses TRBV7-2 and TRBJ2-7, with unresolved D. Sequencing used PBMCs. The clonotype comes from a woman between 55 and 75 years old in good health and CMV-seropositive. CDR3: CASSLVFGRSYEQYF. The CDR3 region has the DNA TGTGCCAGCAGCTTAGTCTTCGGCAGGTCCTACGAGCAGTACTTC.